This T cell receptor beta chain was identified during a study of tumor-infiltrating lymphocytes in primary liver carcinoma (dated by TCRdb to about 2017). Concerning the study at large: Between late 2015 and 2016, roughly five patients in China with histopathologically diagnosed primary liver carcinoma had surgical resection. A total of approximately 35 specimens from 5 patients underwent TCRbeta repertoire sequencing, comprising around 25 tumor regions, 5 adjacent noncancerous liver tissues and 5 peripheral blood samples. High reproducibility was observed for the technical replicate repertoires, with mean shared-clone rates approximately 0.92 and correlation coefficients above 0.95. TCRbeta repertoire sequencing, expression microarrays and whole-exome sequencing were combined in the study across five regions of each liver tumor, with adjacent normal tissue and blood also included. Tumors of the five patients were stage T1-T3 N0M0 with maximum diameters of roughly 4.2 to 11 cm. Samples yielded roughly 3.5 to 8 million productive TCRbeta reads; read depth did not differ significantly between tissue types. The five patients, three men and two women aged 30 to 69 years, had hepatocellular carcinoma (four) or combined HCC and intrahepatic cholangiocarcinoma (one). Overall study results and their limits: The study included only a few patients, and the authors note findings should be validated in a larger study. Comparison of CD4+ and CD8+ T cell repertoires was precluded by the use of bulk unsorted samples. Only the TCR beta chain was sequenced, so true repertoire diversity is likely underestimated because unpaired alpha chains were not captured. Consistent with antigen-driven expansion, pairs of tumor regions showed higher repertoire overlap (mean approximately 35%) than either tumor-adjacent pairs (roughly 17%) or tumor-blood pairs (around 14%). The top 250 clones accounted for a significantly greater share of the repertoire in tumors than in blood (p = 0.039).

A constant-region primer and ProtoScript II reverse transcriptase were used to reverse-transcribe TCRbeta-specific cDNA from approximately 500 ng total RNA. Three nested multiplex PCR rounds, following a slightly modified ARM-PCR procedure, were used to build the TCRbeta libraries. Each of the first two PCR rounds ran for 9 to 11 cycles using multiplex TRBV1-TRBV30 forward primers together with a Cbeta reverse primer. Sample barcodes and Illumina adapters were added in a final 25-cycle PCR using Deep VentR polymerase. Before sequencing, amplicons between 200 and 500 bp were purified from gel using a QIAquick gel extraction kit. TCRbeta amplicons were sequenced on an Illumina HiSeq 2500 with 250-bp paired-end reads. For the original study's pipeline: To recover full CDR3 sequences, reads were quality-trimmed using Trimmomatic v0.33 and paired reads were then merged using FLASH v1.2.11. MiGEC v1.2.1b assigned V, D and J germline segments to the rearranged TCRbeta sequences. VDJtools v1.0.0 computed clonotype statistics and Shannon-Wiener diversity indices. Except for diversity analysis, only the 250 most abundant clonotypes of each sample were used in subsequent analyses to reduce sampling bias. Through fastp at Q25 and MiXCR, TCRdb rebuilt clones from the public reads, retaining in-frame beta chains. CDR3 protein duplicates are merged, each entry listing the most common genes and DNA. TCRdb, not the authors, supplied the V and J calls. The sample has 300,000 to 400,000 distinct CDR3 sequences on record, around three fifths of them singletons. The ten largest make up under 8% of the sample.

TRIzol reagent was used to extract blood RNA from unsorted whole blood, while the DNeasy Blood & Tissue kit provided the germline DNA. At the time of sampling, the patients were treatment-naive and had chronic HBV infection. Before surgery, roughly 4.2 milliliters of peripheral blood were drawn into K2EDTA tubes. The germline V gene provides CDR1 ENHRY and CDR2 SYGVKD. The cysteine opens and the phenylalanine closes a CDR3 of 13 amino acids. The entry retains the CDR3 DNA only, 39 bases that are in frame from base 1. Regarding this clonotype: The antigen this receptor binds is unknown. Being one base from a much bigger clone, this may be a read error.

The sequenced sample was peripheral blood. This chain is built from TRBV10-3 and TRBJ2-1; the D gene is not confidently resolved. The clonotype originates from a man aged 35-49 years with primary liver carcinoma and hepatitis B virus infection. The CDR3 sequence is CAISEGRYNEHFF. The DNA sequence is TGTGCCATCAGTGAAGGGCGGTACAATGAGCACTTCTTC.